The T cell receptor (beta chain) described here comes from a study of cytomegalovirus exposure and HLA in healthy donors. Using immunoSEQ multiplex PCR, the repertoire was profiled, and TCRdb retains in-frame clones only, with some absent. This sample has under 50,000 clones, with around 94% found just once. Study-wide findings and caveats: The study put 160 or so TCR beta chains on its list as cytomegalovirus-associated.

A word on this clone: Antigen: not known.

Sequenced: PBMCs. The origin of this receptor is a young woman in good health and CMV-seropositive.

The CDR3 sequence is CASSLGQINTGELFF. DNA of the CDR3: TGCGCCAGCAGCTTGGGGCAGATCAACACCGGGGAGCTGTTTTTT. V and J are TRBV5-1 and TRBJ2-2; D remains unclear. CDR3 length: 15 amino acids. The germline CDR1 and CDR2 sequences are SGHRS and YFSETQ. V was trimmed by 0 bases and J by 2 bases, leaving 8 bases between them. Based on the CDR3 plus reference TRBV5-1 and TRBJ2-2, the full variable domain is KAGVTQTPRYLIKTRGQQVTLSCSPISGHRSVSWYQQTPGQGLQFLFEYFSETQRNKGNFPGRFSGRQFSNSRSEMNVSTLELGDSALYLCASSLGQINTGELFFGEGSRLTVL.